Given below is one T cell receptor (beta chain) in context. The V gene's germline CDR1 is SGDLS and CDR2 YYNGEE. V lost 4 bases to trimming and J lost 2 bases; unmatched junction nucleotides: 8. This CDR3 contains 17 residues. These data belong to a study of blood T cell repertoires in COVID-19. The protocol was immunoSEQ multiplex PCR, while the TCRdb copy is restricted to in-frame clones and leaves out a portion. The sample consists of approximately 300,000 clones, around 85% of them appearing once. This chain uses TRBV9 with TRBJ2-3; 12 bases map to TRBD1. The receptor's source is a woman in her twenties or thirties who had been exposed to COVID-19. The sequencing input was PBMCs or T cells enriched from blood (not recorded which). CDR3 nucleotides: TGTGCCAGCAGCTTCGGGACAGGGGGCCAGATCACAGATACGCAGTATTTT. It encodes CASSFGTGGQITDTQYF.